This entry lists 9 T cell receptor beta chains sequenced from one sample in a study of beta chain features in type 1 diabetes. Reverse transcribing all isolated RNA meant expressed TCRB transcripts were sequenced. Libraries were prepared by immunoSEQ multiplex PCR; TCRdb keeps only in-frame clonotypes and omits some of them. The data contain fewer than 350,000 clones, 15% of them singletons. For these TCRs, the target antigens are not known. Study-wide results and limits: Researchers report that Type 1 diabetes patients had moderately but significantly shorter TCRB CDR3s across all four CD4+ subsets.

Material for sequencing was naive CD4+ T cells from blood. These TCRs come from a young man with type 1 diabetes.

This clone was seen a few times. The chain links TRBV7-8 to TRBJ2-3; D gene uncertain. Germline V gives CDR1 SGHVS, CDR2 FQNEAQ. The CDR3 length is 12 residues. With 4 bases removed from V and 5 bases from J, the gap between germline ends came to 7 bases. CDR3 bases: TGTGCCAGCAGCTCACCGCGAGATACGCAGTATTTT. Its protein product is CASSSPRDTQYF. The complete variable domain, with remaining parts taken from reference TRBV7-8 and TRBJ2-3, reads GAGVSQSPRYKVAKRGQDVALRCDPISGHVSLFWYQQALGQGPEFLTYFQNEAQLDKSGLPSDRFFAERPEGSVSTLKIQRTQQEDSAVYLCASSSPRDTQYFGPGTRLTVL.

The chain is built from TRBV6-5 and TRBJ1-1, with D maybe TRBD1 (5 bases). V shed 5 bases and J shed 5 bases, with 12 bases lying between them. The CDR3 has 13 residues. Germline V CDR1 and CDR2: MNHEY, SVGAGI. The CDR3 nucleotides are TGTGCCAGCAGTCCTCTTGGGGGGACTGAAGCTTTCTTT. This gives the protein CASSPLGGTEAFF.

The chain employs TRBV5-1 and TRBJ2-5; TRBD2 matches at 13 bases. Trimming cost V 4 bases and J 3 bases; bases outside gene matches: 3. The CDR3 totals 15 residues. In germline, CDR1 is SGHRS, CDR2 YFSETQ. The CDR3 protein is CASSPGLAGKETQYF. Here the CDR3 DNA reads TGCGCCAGCAGCCCGGGACTAGCGGGAAAAGAGACCCAGTACTTC.

This clone has just a few counts. V usage is TRBV5-4 and J usage is TRBJ2-6; possibly TRBD2 for D (5 bases). The germline gives CDR1 SGHNT, CDR2 YYREEE (reference sequence). Trimming stripped 2 bases from V and 0 bases from J, with 9 bases between. The CDR3 is made up of 16 amino acids. DNA of the CDR3: TGTGCCAGCAGCTTCCGACGGGACTCTGGGGCCAACGTCCTGACTTTC. It encodes CASSFRRDSGANVLTF. Looking up the rest from reference TRBV5-4 and TRBJ2-6 gives the full variable domain: ETGVTQSPTHLIKTRGQQVTLRCSSQSGHNTVSWYQQALGQGPQFIFQYYREEENGRGNFPPRFSGLQFPNYSSELNVNALELDDSALYLCASSFRRDSGANVLTFGAGSRLTVL.

This clone has just a few counts. V and J are TRBV2 and TRBJ1-5; D is perhaps TRBD1 (5 bases). Germline CDR1 and CDR2: SNHLY and FYNNEI. Between the trimmed V and J ends, which lost 11 bases and 3 bases, there was a span of 20 bases. The CDR3 contains 15 residues. CDR3: CASSLQGSNNQPQHF. The CDR3 DNA follows: TGTGCCTCCTCCCTGCAGGGCTCGAACAATCAGCCCCAGCATTTT.

In its sample, this clone was seen a few times. The chain links TRBV15 to TRBJ1-5; 9 bases are a match to TRBD1. Germline CDR1 LNHNV, CDR2 YYDKDF (reference sequence). CDR3 length: 15 amino acids. V shed 3 bases, J shed 6 bases, and the junction held 6 bases outside the gene matches. CDR3 residues: CATSRDGTGIQPQHF. The CDR3 nucleotides read TGTGCCACCAGCAGGGATGGGACAGGGATTCAGCCCCAGCATTTT.

J is TRBJ2-7 and V is TRBV25-1, with D tentatively TRBD2 (5 bases). Trimming shortened V by 0 bases and J by 6 bases, and 6 bases separated the two germline ends. This CDR3 has 12 residues. CDR1 is MGHDK and CDR2 is SYGVNS in the germline V gene. The CDR3 nucleotides read TGTGCCAGCAGTGAATATGGGAGCGAGCAGTACTTC. Amino acid sequence: CASSEYGSEQYF.

As for this clone: The sample contains more than one DNA sequence encoding this CDR3. The rearrangement joins TRBV19 to TRBJ2-7; 9 bases line up with TRBD1. The germline V gene encodes CDR1 LNHDA and CDR2 SQIVND (reference sequence). With 6 bases clipped from V and 4 bases from J, the junction kept 4 bases outside the gene matches. The CDR3 consists of 13 residues. CDR3 protein: CASSLDRGYEQYF. The CDR3 nucleotides are TGTGCCAGTAGCCTGGACAGGGGATACGAGCAGTACTTC. The full variable domain, completed using reference TRBV19 and TRBJ2-7, is DGGITQSPKYLFRKEGQNVTLSCEQNLNHDAMYWYRQDPGQGLRLIYYSQIVNDFQKGDIAEGYSVSREKKESFPLTVTSAQKNPTAFYLCASSLDRGYEQYFGPGTRLTVT.

The chain links TRBV11-3 to TRBJ2-3, with 14 bases lining up with TRBD2. CDR3 length equals 16 residues. The V gene's germline CDR1 is SGHNT and CDR2 YENEEA. Trimming cost V 3 bases and J 5 bases; bases outside gene matches: 4. CDR3 residues: CASSLGLAGVEDTQYF. In DNA, the CDR3 is TGTGCCAGCAGCTTGGGACTAGCGGGAGTTGAAGATACGCAGTATTTT.